What follows is one T cell receptor (beta chain) and its context. Its antigen remains unidentified. The CDR3 loop spans 13 amino acids. The germline V gene has CDR1 MNHEY and CDR2 SVGAGI. Trimming shortened V by 6 bases and J by 6 bases, and 11 bases separated the two germline ends. The data were taken from a study of T cells after posttransplantation cyclophosphamide. Study results and caveats: Later blood repertoires were often dominated by clones from the donor CD8+ memory compartment.

The data were produced by immunoSEQ multiplex PCR, yet TCRdb's version contains in-frame clones alone and is incomplete. The data show about 14,000 clones, over 60% seen once. The TCR comes from a man aged 50-59 years. The specimen sequenced was memory CD4+ T cells sorted from PBMCs. The chain combines TRBV6-5 with TRBJ2-2; D is uncertain. DNA of the CDR3: TGTGCCAGCAGGGTTCATGGCCCCGGGGAGCTGTTTTTT. Residues: CASRVHGPGELFF.